Below are 27 T cell receptor beta chains sequenced from a single sample in a study of beta chain features in type 1 diabetes. Study-wide results and caveats: There was a moderate but significant shortening of TCRB CDR3s in all four CD4+ subsets of Type 1 diabetes patients.

The whole isolated RNA underwent reverse transcription, so sequencing captured expressed TCRB transcripts. The repertoire was sequenced with immunoSEQ multiplex PCR; TCRdb's copy has only in-frame clones and lacks some. The sample has around 360,000 clones; about 12% are singletons. No antigen has been identified for these receptors. What was sequenced was naive CD4+ T cells from blood. The receptor source for this set is a woman aged 18-29 years with type 1 diabetes.

The J gene is TRBJ1-5, the V gene TRBV6-9; maybe TRBD1 (5 bases). Per the germline V gene, CDR1 is MNHGY and CDR2 is SVAAGI. The CDR3 is 14 residues long. V lost 6 bases, J lost 6 bases, and 15 bases lay in between. The DNA for the CDR3 is TGTGCCAGCAGCCCACCGGGGGGAGGTCAGCCCCAGCATTTT. It translates to CASSPPGGGQPQHF.

In this sample, this clone turned up a few times. The rearrangement uses TRBV7-2 and TRBJ2-3, with 9 positions matching TRBD1. With V trimmed by 5 bases and J by 12 bases, 6 bases remained unmatched. Per germline, CDR1 SGHTA and CDR2 FQGNSA. This CDR3 contains 12 residues. The CDR3 nucleotides are TGTGCCAGCAGCCTACCGGGACAGGGTCAGTATTTT. Its translation is CASSLPGQGQYF. The variable domain in full, completed from reference TRBV7-2 and TRBJ2-3, reads GAGVSQSPSNKVTEKGKDVELRCDPISGHTALYWYRQSLGQGLEFLIYFQGNSAPDKSGLPSDRFSAERTGGSVSTLTIQRTQQEDSAVYLCASSLPGQGQYFGPGTRLTVL.

This clone was observed a handful of times. Other DNA sequences of this sample code for an identical CDR3. The V call is TRBV7-9, the J call TRBJ2-7; D is unresolved. Germline CDR1 SEHNR, CDR2 FQNEAQ (reference sequence). This CDR3 spans 11 amino acids. Trimming took 4 bases from V and 3 from J, leaving 4 bases between them. The DNA of the CDR3 is TGTGCCAGCAGCTCCAACTACGAGCAGTACTTC. Translated: CASSSNYEQYF.

This clone was counted between two and nine times. V usage is TRBV28 and J usage is TRBJ1-1, with D unclear. V lost 2 bases to trimming and J lost 13 bases, with 11 bases between them. The CDR3 runs 11 residues. Per germline, CDR1 MDHEN and CDR2 SYDVKM. The CDR3 DNA reads TGTGCCAGCAGTTTAGAGACTGCTCGTTTCTTT. Protein sequence: CASSLETARFF.

This clone showed up just a few times. The V call is TRBV2, the J call TRBJ2-3; weak D call: TRBD2 (6 bases). Trimming cost V 6 bases and J 3 bases, with 13 bases left between them. Germline assignment: CDR1 SNHLY and CDR2 FYNNEI. CDR3 length equals 14 residues. The CDR3 DNA reads as TGTGCCAGCAGCGCCGCGGGGAGGACAGATACGCAGTATTTT. This translates into CASSAAGRTDTQYF.

The genes are TRBV18 and TRBJ2-1, with D perhaps matching TRBD1 (6 bases). The V gene lost 10 bases and the J gene lost 7 bases, with 17 bases spanning the gap. This CDR3 contains 13 residues. Germline CDR1 is KGHSH and CDR2 is LQKENI. CDR3 residues: CATVMGAGNEQFF. The DNA for the CDR3 is TGTGCCACCGTTATGGGGGCTGGTAATGAGCAGTTCTTC. Full variable domain (outside the CDR3, taken from reference TRBV18 and TRBJ2-1): NAGVMQNPRHLVRRRGQEARLRCSPMKGHSHVYWYRQLPEEGLKFMVYLQKENIIDESGMPKERFSAEFPKEGPSILRIQQVVRGDSAAYFCATVMGAGNEQFFGPGTRLTVL.

This clone was seen a few times. This chain connects TRBV7-9 to TRBJ1-5; perhaps TRBD1 as D (6 bases). Germline CDR1 SEHNR, CDR2 FQNEAQ (reference sequence). The CDR3 loop spans 16 amino acids. V shed 5 bases and J shed 3 bases, with 17 bases lying between them. The CDR3 coding sequence is TGTGCCAGCAGCCCACTGGTCTGGACAGACAATCAGCCCCAGCATTTT. Protein sequence: CASSPLVWTDNQPQHF.

CDR3 in DNA: TGTGCCAGCAGCCTCGCGGATACGCAGTATTTT. Its translation: CASSLADTQYF. The chain links TRBV7-9 to TRBJ2-3, with no clear D. Germline V gene data show CDR1 as SEHNR and CDR2 as FQNEAQ (reference sequence). V lost 5 bases and J 6 bases, leaving 6 bases between the germline ends. The CDR3 totals 11 residues.

A few counts support this clone. The rearrangement joins TRBV5-1 to TRBJ2-2; a weak D match, TRBD2 (5 bases). Per germline, CDR1 SGHRS and CDR2 YFSETQ. The CDR3 is 15 amino acids. Trimming shortened V by 7 bases and J by 2 bases, and 15 bases separated the two germline ends. CDR3 protein: CASGLATGNTGELFF. CDR3 coding DNA: TGCGCCAGCGGCCTAGCAACGGGAAACACCGGGGAGCTGTTTTTT.

The rearrangement links TRBV11-2 to TRBJ2-3; 10 positions match TRBD2. Germline CDR1 and CDR2: SGHAT and FQNNGV. V gave up 4 bases and J gave up 3 bases; unmatched junction bases: 4. The CDR3 sequence is 15 residues long. The DNA of the CDR3 is TGTGCCAGCAGCTCTGTAGCGGGAGGAACAGATACGCAGTATTTT. Protein sequence: CASSSVAGGTDTQYF.

A few counts support this clone. The rearrangement joins TRBV29-1 to TRBJ2-1; tentative D call: TRBD2 (5 bases). The V end lost 4 bases, the J end lost 7 bases, and 14 bases lay between the germline ends. Germline V gives CDR1 SQVTM, CDR2 ANQGSEA. This CDR3 comprises 13 residues. The CDR3 spells CSVGPRGWNEQFF. CDR3 bases: TGCAGCGTTGGACCCCGAGGGTGGAATGAGCAGTTCTTC.

This clone was picked up a small number of times. The rearrangement links TRBV29-1 to TRBJ2-7; 9 nucleotides agree with TRBD1. CDR1 is SQVTM and CDR2 is ANQGSEA in the germline V gene. Trimming removed 7 bases from V and 4 bases from J; junction bases left unmatched: 8. The CDR3 length is 13 residues. Here the CDR3 DNA reads TGCAGCGCAGGACAGGGGTTGTCGTACGAGCAGTACTTC. Translation gives CSAGQGLSYEQYF.

The V call is TRBV29-1, the J call TRBJ2-3, with D perhaps matching TRBD1 (5 bases). This CDR3 spans 13 amino acids. Germline V gene lookup returns CDR1 SQVTM and CDR2 ANQGSEA. V lost 4 bases, J lost 7 bases, and 15 bases lay in between. In DNA form, the CDR3 reads TGCAGCGTTGTACAGGACCCAAGGAATACGCAGTATTTT. Protein: CSVVQDPRNTQYF.

This chain connects TRBV4-3 to TRBJ1-2, with TRBD1 as a possible D gene (6 bases). The CDR3 loop spans 17 amino acids. With 0 bases removed from V and 4 bases from J, the gap between germline ends came to 18 bases. The germline V gene encodes CDR1 LGHNA and CDR2 YSLEER. This CDR3 is CASSQDRRGGFPYGYTF. The CDR3 nucleotides are TGCGCCAGCAGCCAAGATCGTAGAGGGGGTTTTCCCTATGGCTACACCTTC.

The chain recombines TRBV28 with TRBJ1-5; D not resolved. Trimming left V 7 bases short and J 5 bases short, with 6 bases between. This CDR3 is built from 11 residues. Germline lookup yields CDR1 MDHEN and CDR2 SYDVKM. CDR3 nucleotides: TGTGCCAGCATGGCGGATCAGCCCCAGCATTTT. Translating it yields CASMADQPQHF.

This clone was observed a few times. This sequence joins TRBV5-1 and TRBJ2-7, with a tentative D call TRBD2 (6 bases). This CDR3 is 13 amino acids long. Germline CDR1 reads SGHRS; CDR2 reads YFSETQ. V was pared by 3 bases and J by 4 bases, with 11 bases between. CDR3 DNA: TGCGCCAGCAGCTCTACTAGCTCGTACGAGCAGTACTTC. Translated: CASSSTSSYEQYF.

This clone was detected a few times. The chain employs TRBV7-8 and TRBJ2-5; possible D gene TRBD1, 6 bases. Trimming left V 5 bases short and J 2 bases short, with 15 bases between. CDR3 length equals 15 residues. Germline V lookup: CDR1 SGHVS, CDR2 FQNEAQ. The CDR3 DNA reads as TGTGCCAGCAGCCCAACGAGGGGGAATCAAGAGACCCAGTACTTC. Its protein is CASSPTRGNQETQYF.

The chain employs TRBV28 and TRBJ2-7; 9 bases match TRBD1. Germline loops: CDR1 MDHEN, CDR2 SYDVKM. This CDR3 has 15 residues. Losses at the gene ends were 2 bases for V and 2 bases for J; bases not matched to a gene: 4. The CDR3 bases are TGTGCCAGCAGTTTAACGGGACAGGGCGCCTACGAGCAGTACTTC. Its protein is CASSLTGQGAYEQYF.

This clone was counted once. V gene TRBV28 combines with J gene TRBJ2-1, with 7 bases that match TRBD1. CDR3 length: 15 residues. Germline V CDR1 and CDR2: MDHEN, SYDVKM. V was clipped by 8 bases and J by 6 bases; unmatched bases: 13. Here the CDR3 reads CASYTGVSLRNEQFF. Written as DNA, the CDR3 is TGTGCCAGCTATACAGGGGTGTCTTTGCGCAATGAGCAGTTCTTC.

This clone was counted only a few times. The V call is TRBV9, the J call TRBJ1-1; TRBD1 matches 8 bases. J lost 0 bases, V lost 3 bases, and 7 bases had no gene match. CDR3 length: 16 amino acids. The germline V gene encodes CDR1 SGDLS and CDR2 YYNGEE. The CDR3 is CASSDGQGIVNTEAFF. The CDR3 coding sequence is TGTGCCAGCAGCGATGGACAGGGAATCGTGAACACTGAAGCTTTCTTT.

This clone appeared a few times. One junction end disagrees with the germline gene, perhaps due to a read error. This chain joins TRBV2 and TRBJ2-1, with D possibly matching TRBD2 (6 bases). From germline, CDR1 is SNHLY and CDR2 FYNNEI. CDR3 length: 11 amino acids. The CDR3 DNA sequence: TGTGCCAGCAGCGCCGCGACTAGGGCGGTCTTC. Protein: CASSAATRAVF.

J is TRBJ2-7 and V is TRBV5-1, with D uncertain. The CDR3 spans 14 residues. V gave up 2 bases and J gave up 0 bases, with 9 bases separating them. Germline CDR1 is SGHRS and CDR2 is YFSETQ. CDR3 in amino acids: CASSLTVSSYEQYF. The CDR3 nucleotides read TGCGCCAGCAGCTTAACAGTCAGCTCCTACGAGCAGTACTTC.

This sequence joins TRBV4-3 and TRBJ2-4, with 8 bases lining up with TRBD2. The CDR3 extends over 16 amino acids. Trimming at V came to 1 base and at J to 5 bases, leaving 7 bases not matched to a gene. Germline CDR1 is LGHNA and CDR2 is YSLEER. CDR3 loop: CASSQGRGARENIQYF. The CDR3 DNA reads as TGCGCCAGCAGCCAAGGGCGGGGGGCGCGAGAAAACATTCAGTACTTC.

The chain links TRBV18 to TRBJ2-7; no firm D call. The germline V and J ends were trimmed by 0 bases and 7 bases, with 10 bases remaining between them. The CDR3 is 13 residues long. Germline V CDR1 and CDR2: KGHSH, LQKENI. The CDR3 is CASSPPGSWEQYF. The CDR3 DNA is TGTGCCAGCTCACCACCGGGCAGTTGGGAGCAGTACTTC.

This chain uses TRBV5-1 with TRBJ2-5, with a tentative D call TRBD1 (7 bases). Germline V gene lookup returns CDR1 SGHRS and CDR2 YFSETQ. Trimming cost V 6 bases and J 5 bases, with 14 bases left between them. There are 13 residues in the CDR3. CDR3 bases: TGCGCCAGCAATGGAGGGGGCCTGGAGACCCAGTACTTC. Translation: CASNGGGLETQYF.

This chain's CDR3 is CASSLRGQGARTEAFF. CDR3 in DNA: TGTGCCAGCAGCTTAAGGGGGCAGGGGGCACGAACTGAAGCTTTCTTT. The J gene is TRBJ1-1, the V gene TRBV7-9; TRBD1 agrees at 8 bases. V lost 2 bases to trimming and J lost 5 bases; unmatched junction nucleotides: 10. The CDR3 contains 16 residues. Germline V gene data show CDR1 as SEHNR and CDR2 as FQNEAQ (reference sequence).

The table lists this clone with a few counts. The chain employs TRBV5-1 and TRBJ2-3; perhaps TRBD2 as D (5 bases). Germline assignment: CDR1 SGHRS and CDR2 YFSETQ. V was shortened by 0 bases and J by 4 bases, with 12 bases between the two germline ends. The CDR3 sequence is 15 residues long. The CDR3 loop reads CASSLVGSWADTQYF. Written as DNA, the CDR3 is TGCGCCAGCAGCTTGGTGGGGAGCTGGGCAGATACGCAGTATTTT.